This paragraph reports one T cell receptor (beta chain). Different DNA sequences within this sample yield the same CDR3. This specimen comes from a study of shared clonotypes between healthy human individuals. CD4+ cells yielded CD45RA+ naive and CD45RA-negative memory subsets. TCRdb keeps only in-frame clones here, not all; method: immunoSEQ multiplex PCR. The sample holds some 1 million clones; about 74% are singletons and the top ten take around 1.4%. Germline CDR1 reads GTSNPN; CDR2 reads SVGIG (reference sequence). The CDR3 extends over 13 amino acids. V gave up 3 bases and J gave up 4 bases, with 11 bases separating them.

Sequenced material: memory CD4+ T cells sorted from blood. Specified subset: CD45RA-negative fraction. The chain has TRBV30 and TRBJ2-3, with D uncertain. The sequence derives from a man aged 18-30 years in good health. Written as DNA, the CDR3 is TGTGCCTGGAGCGTACGACGAGCAGATACGCAGTATTTT. Amino acids: CAWSVRRADTQYF.